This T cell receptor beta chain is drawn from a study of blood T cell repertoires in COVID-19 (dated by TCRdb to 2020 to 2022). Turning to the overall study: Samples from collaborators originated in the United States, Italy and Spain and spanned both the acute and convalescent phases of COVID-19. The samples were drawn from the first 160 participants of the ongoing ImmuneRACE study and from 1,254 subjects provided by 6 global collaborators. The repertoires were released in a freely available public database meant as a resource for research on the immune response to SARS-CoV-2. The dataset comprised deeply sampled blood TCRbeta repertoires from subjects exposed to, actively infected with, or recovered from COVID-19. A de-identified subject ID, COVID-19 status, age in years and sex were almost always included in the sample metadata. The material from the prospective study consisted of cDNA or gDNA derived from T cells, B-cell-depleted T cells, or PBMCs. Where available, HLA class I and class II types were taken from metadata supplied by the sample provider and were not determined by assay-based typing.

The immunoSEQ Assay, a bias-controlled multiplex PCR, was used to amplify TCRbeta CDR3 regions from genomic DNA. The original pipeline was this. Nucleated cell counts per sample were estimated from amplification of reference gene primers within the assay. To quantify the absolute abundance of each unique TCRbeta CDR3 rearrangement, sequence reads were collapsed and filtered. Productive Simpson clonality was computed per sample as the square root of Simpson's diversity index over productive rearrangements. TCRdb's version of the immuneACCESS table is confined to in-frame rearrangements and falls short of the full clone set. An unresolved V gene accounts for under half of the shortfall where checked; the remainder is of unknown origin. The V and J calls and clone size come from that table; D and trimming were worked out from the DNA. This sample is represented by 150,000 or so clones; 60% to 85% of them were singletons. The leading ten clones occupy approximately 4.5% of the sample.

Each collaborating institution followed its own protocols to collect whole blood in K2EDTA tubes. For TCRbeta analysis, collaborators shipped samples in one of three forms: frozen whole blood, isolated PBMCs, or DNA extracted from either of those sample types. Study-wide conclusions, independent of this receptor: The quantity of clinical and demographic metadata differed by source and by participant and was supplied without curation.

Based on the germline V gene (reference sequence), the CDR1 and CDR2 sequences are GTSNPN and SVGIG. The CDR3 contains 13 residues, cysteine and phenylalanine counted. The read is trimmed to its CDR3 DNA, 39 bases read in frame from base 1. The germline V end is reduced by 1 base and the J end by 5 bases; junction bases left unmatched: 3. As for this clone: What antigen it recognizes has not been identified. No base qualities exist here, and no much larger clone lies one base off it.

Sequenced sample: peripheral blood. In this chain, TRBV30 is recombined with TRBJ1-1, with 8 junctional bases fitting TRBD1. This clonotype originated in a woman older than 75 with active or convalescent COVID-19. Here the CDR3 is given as CAWSGQGITEAFF. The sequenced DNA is TGTGCCTGGAGTGGACAGGGGATAACTGAAGCTTTCTTT.